The rows below give T cell receptor beta chains drawn from one sample of a study of CD8+ T cells in alopecia areata. The method was immunoSEQ multiplex PCR; TCRdb's version includes in-frame clones alone and lacks a portion of them. The repertoire holds about 120,000 clones, roughly two thirds seen once, with around 2.8% in the top ten. Sequencing was carried out using CD4+ T cells sorted from blood. These receptors were obtained from a human donor in good health. CDR3s include the opening cysteine and the closing phenylalanine or tryptophan. A D gene is named only where the DNA matches it firmly. A clone size is listed for some rows: how often the clone was seen (once, few, many), or a class if it is expanded.

TRBV7-2	many	TRBJ2-1	NA	TGTGCCAGCAGCTTTGGAGGTAATCCGAGGGGGTTCTTC	CASSFGGNPRGFF
TRBV14	NA	TRBJ2-6	NA	TGTGCCAGCAGCGTGCAGTCCCCTGGGGCCAACGTCCTGACTTTC	CASSVQSPGANVLTF
TRBV2	NA	TRBJ1-5	NA	TGTGCCAGCAGTGATTTTGGGGGGGTTCAGCCCCAGCATTTT	CASSDFGGVQPQHF
TRBV7-2	NA	TRBJ1-1	NA	TGTGCCAGCAGCCAATGGATGAACACTGAAGCTTTCTTT	CASSQWMNTEAFF
TRBV5-1	NA	TRBJ2-2	TRBD1	TGCGCCAGCAGCTTGGTAACCGGGACAGCCACCGGGGAGCTGTTTTTT	CASSLVTGTATGELFF
TRBV10-1	NA	TRBJ2-5	TRBD2	TGCGCCAGCAGTGAGATAGCGGGGGACGAGACCCAGTACTTC	CASSEIAGDETQYF
TRBV27	once	TRBJ2-5	TRBD2	TGTGCCAGCAGTCCTCGACTAGCGGGGACAGAGACCCAGTACTTC	CASSPRLAGTETQYF
TRBV30	NA	TRBJ1-1	TRBD1	TGTGCCTGGAGTGAGAGACAGGGGGCTGGGGCTGAAGCTTTCTTT	CAWSERQGAGAEAFF
TRBV29-1	NA	TRBJ2-6	NA	TGCAGCGTTCGGGACCTTAGCTCTGGGGCCAACGTCCTGACTTTC	CSVRDLSSGANVLTF
TRBV6-5	once	TRBJ1-2	TRBD1	TGTGCCACCACAGGGGGTTATGGCTACACCTTC	CATTGGYGYTF
TRBV29-1	NA	TRBJ1-2	TRBD1	TGCAGCGTTGGGCCGGGACAGGTGCCCCTGGGCGGCTACACCTTC	CSVGPGQVPLGGYTF
TRBV29-1	NA	TRBJ1-2	TRBD1	TGCAGCGTTGGCAAGGGGGCCGAGTATGGCTACACCTTC	CSVGKGAEYGYTF
TRBV5-1	NA	TRBJ1-1	TRBD1	TGCGCCAGCAGCTTCAAAGGGACAGGAGATGAAGCTTTCTTT	CASSFKGTGDEAFF
TRBV5-1	NA	TRBJ2-2	TRBD2	TGCGCCAGCAGCTCGGGACTAGCGGGGGCCGGGGCGAACACCGGGGAGCTGTTTTTT	CASSSGLAGAGANTGELFF
TRBV29-1	few	TRBJ2-1	NA	TGCAGCGTCTCTAACAGGGCATCCTACAATGAGCAGTTCTTC	CSVSNRASYNEQFF
TRBV30	NA	TRBJ1-1	TRBD1	TGTGCCTGGAATCAGGGGGGGAGTGAAGCTTTCTTT	CAWNQGGSEAFF
TRBV5-6	NA	TRBJ1-2	TRBD1	TGTGCCAGCAGCTTGGCCGGACAGGGGAATGGCTACACCTTC	CASSLAGQGNGYTF
TRBV5-1	NA	TRBJ1-2	TRBD1	TGCGCCAGCTCCCAGGGGGCCTACTATGGCTACACCTTC	CASSQGAYYGYTF
TRBV6-1	NA	TRBJ2-1	NA	TGTGCCAGCCTCAGGTCGGAATTGGGTTACAATGAGCAGTTCTTC	CASLRSELGYNEQFF
TRBV4-1	NA	TRBJ2-7	TRBD1	TGCGCCAGCAGCCAACCGACAGGGACCACCGCCTACGAGCAGTACTTC	CASSQPTGTTAYEQYF
TRBV5-4	NA	TRBJ2-3	NA	TGTGCCAGCTCCCCGGCCGGGATAGCCTCGGATACGCAGTATTTT	CASSPAGIASDTQYF
TRBV29-1	NA	TRBJ2-3	TRBD2	TGCAGCATACCATCCGGGACTAGCGGGGGGGCCCACACAGATACGCAGTATTTT	CSIPSGTSGGAHTDTQYF
TRBV4-1	NA	TRBJ1-6	NA	TGCGCCAGCAGCCAATATATTCCAACACCCCTCCACTTT	CASSQYIPTPLHF
TRBV5-1	few	TRBJ1-6	TRBD1	TGCGCCAGCACCGACAGGGAGAGGAATTCACCCCTCCACTTT	CASTDRERNSPLHF
TRBV10-3	NA	TRBJ2-5	NA	TGTGCCATCAGTGAGTCTCTCCCTGGACGTAGCCAGACCCAGTACTTC	CAISESLPGRSQTQYF
TRBV29-1	NA	TRBJ2-7	NA	TGCAGCGGGCAGTCCTCCTACGAGCAGTACTTC	CSGQSSYEQYF
TRBV30	few	TRBJ1-2	NA	TGTGCCTGGACAATGGACACTAACTATGGCTACACCTTC	CAWTMDTNYGYTF
TRBV30	NA	TRBJ2-7	NA	TGTGCCTGGAGCACACTCCCTTTCTCCTACGAGCAGTACTTC	CAWSTLPFSYEQYF
TRBV28	few	TRBJ1-5	NA	TGTGCCAGCGACAGAGACAATCAGCCCCAGCATTTT	CASDRDNQPQHF
TRBV2	few	TRBJ2-5	NA	TGTGCCAGCAAGTACCAAGAGACCCAGTACTTC	CASKYQETQYF
TRBV30	few	TRBJ1-1	TRBD1	TGTGCCCGGAAGGAACAGGGGAAGTATAGGAACACTGAAGCTTTCTTT	CARKEQGKYRNTEAFF
TRBV29-1	few	TRBJ1-5	TRBD1	TGCAGCACCCAGGACAGGTTTGGGTATCAGCCCCAGCATTTT	CSTQDRFGYQPQHF
TRBV5-6	NA	TRBJ1-1	NA	TGTGCCAGCAGCTCAGGCAGTTCAGGGGCGAAGAACACTGAAGCTTTCTTT	CASSSGSSGAKNTEAFF
TRBV2	NA	TRBJ2-3	NA	TGTGCCAGCAGGAAGGAGGCCACAGATACGCAGTATTTT	CASRKEATDTQYF
TRBV29-1	NA	TRBJ2-4	NA	TGCAGCGTTGAAGCACTAGCCAAAAACATTCAGTACTTC	CSVEALAKNIQYF
TRBV30	NA	TRBJ2-5	NA	TGTGCCTGGGGGCTCGAGCGGACTCAGTACCAAGAGACCCAGTACTTC	CAWGLERTQYQETQYF
TRBV7-9	NA	TRBJ1-6	NA	TGTGCCAGCAGCCGTGATAATTCACCCCTCCACTTT	CASSRDNSPLHF
TRBV29-1	NA	TRBJ2-1	TRBD1	TGCAGCGTTGAAGACACAGGGGCAGTGAACAATGAGCAGTTCTTC	CSVEDTGAVNNEQFF
TRBV19	once	TRBJ2-6	NA	TGTGCCAGTAGTATCGTGTTTGGTCCTGGGGCCAACGTCCTGACTTTC	CASSIVFGPGANVLTF
TRBV6-1	NA	TRBJ2-5	NA	TGTGCCAGCAGTTCCGACGGAGTTGCGGCCCAGTACTTC	CASSSDGVAAQYF
TRBV29-1	NA	TRBJ2-6	NA	TGCAGCGTTGGTATCTCTGGGGCCAACGTCCTGACTTTC	CSVGISGANVLTF
TRBV9	NA	TRBJ2-5	NA	TGTGCCAGCAGCGTAGGGGCTAGCTTCCAAGAGACCCAGTACTTC	CASSVGASFQETQYF
TRBV5-6	NA	TRBJ2-2	NA	TGTGCCAGCAGCTTTCCGCAGAACACCGGGGAGCTGTTTTTT	CASSFPQNTGELFF
TRBV2	few	TRBJ2-1	NA	TGTGCCAGCAGTGAATCCGCAAGCAAATACAATGAGCAGTTCTTC	CASSESASKYNEQFF
TRBV7-9	NA	TRBJ1-1	TRBD1	TGTGCCAGCAGCCAAAGAGGACAGGGAGGCACTGAAGCTTTCTTT	CASSQRGQGGTEAFF
TRBV20-1	NA	TRBJ2-3	NA	TGCAGTGCCGGAGGACCAGATACGCAGTATTTT	CSAGGPDTQYF
TRBV5-1	NA	TRBJ2-7	TRBD1	TGCGCCAGCGGGGATGGGCGGCGACAGGGGCCCTACGAGCAGTACTTC	CASGDGRRQGPYEQYF
TRBV4-2	NA	TRBJ1-2	TRBD1	TGTGCCAGCAGCCGTACCCTCGACAGGGCTGGGGGCTACACCTTC	CASSRTLDRAGGYTF
TRBV9	NA	TRBJ2-7	NA	TGTGCCAGCAGTGCCTCCCCCGGGGTTCGAGAGCAGTACTTC	CASSASPGVREQYF
TRBV7-9	NA	TRBJ1-6	NA	TGTGCCAGCAGCTCTAAGGGGGTCTCACCCCTCCACTTT	CASSSKGVSPLHF
TRBV6-6	once	TRBJ2-5	TRBD2	TGTGCCAGCAGTCGGCGGGTAGCGGGCCGACAAGAGACCCAGTACTTC	CASSRRVAGRQETQYF
TRBV2	NA	TRBJ1-6	NA	TGTGCCACCACAACGGGGGGATGGAATTCACCCCTCCACTTT	CATTTGGWNSPLHF